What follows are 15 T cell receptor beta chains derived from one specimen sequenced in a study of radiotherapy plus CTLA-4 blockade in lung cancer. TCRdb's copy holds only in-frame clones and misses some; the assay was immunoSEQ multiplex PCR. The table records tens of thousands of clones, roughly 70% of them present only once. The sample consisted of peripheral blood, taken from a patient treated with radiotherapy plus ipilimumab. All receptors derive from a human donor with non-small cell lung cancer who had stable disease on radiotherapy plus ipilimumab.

For the CDR3, the DNA is TGCGCCAGCAGCTTGGTGCCTAGCCACAATGAGCAGTTCTTC. This codes for CASSLVPSHNEQFF. The rearrangement uses TRBV5-1 and TRBJ2-1; tentative D call: TRBD2 (5 bases). The V end lost 0 bases, the J end lost 5 bases, and 9 bases lay between the germline ends. The CDR3 totals 14 residues. Looked up from germline, CDR1 is SGHRS and CDR2 is YFSETQ.

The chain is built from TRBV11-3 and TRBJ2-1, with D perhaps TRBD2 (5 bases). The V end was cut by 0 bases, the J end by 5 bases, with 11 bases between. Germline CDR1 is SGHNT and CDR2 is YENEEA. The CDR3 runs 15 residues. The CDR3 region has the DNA TGTGCCAGCAGCTTAGACGGGAATACAGACAATGAGCAGTTCTTC. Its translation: CASSLDGNTDNEQFF.

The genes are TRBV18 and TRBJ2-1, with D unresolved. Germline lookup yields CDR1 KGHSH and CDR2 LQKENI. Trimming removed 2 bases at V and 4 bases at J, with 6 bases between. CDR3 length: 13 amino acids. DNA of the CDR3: TGTGCCAGCTCACCAGGGCTTTACAATGAGCAGTTCTTC. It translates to CASSPGLYNEQFF.

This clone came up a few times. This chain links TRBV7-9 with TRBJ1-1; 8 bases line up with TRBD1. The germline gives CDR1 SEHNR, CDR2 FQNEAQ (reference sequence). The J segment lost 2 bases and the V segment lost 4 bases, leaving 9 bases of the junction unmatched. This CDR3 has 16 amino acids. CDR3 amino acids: CASSSSGQGVNTEAFF. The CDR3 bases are TGTGCCAGCAGCTCAAGCGGACAGGGTGTAAACACTGAAGCTTTCTTT.

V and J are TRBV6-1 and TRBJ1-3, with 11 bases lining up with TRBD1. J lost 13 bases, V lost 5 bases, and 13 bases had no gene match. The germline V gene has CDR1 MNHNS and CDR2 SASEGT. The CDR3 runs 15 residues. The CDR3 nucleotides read TGTGCCAGCAGTTTAGGGGGGACAGGGGGTCGCTGGATATATTTT. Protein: CASSLGGTGGRWIYF.

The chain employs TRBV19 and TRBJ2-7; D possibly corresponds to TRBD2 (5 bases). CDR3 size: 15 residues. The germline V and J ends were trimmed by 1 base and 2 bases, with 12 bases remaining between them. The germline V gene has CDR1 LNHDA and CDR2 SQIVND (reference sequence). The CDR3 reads CASSIAPGLPYEQYF. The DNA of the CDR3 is TGTGCCAGTAGTATAGCCCCGGGATTGCCCTACGAGCAGTACTTC.

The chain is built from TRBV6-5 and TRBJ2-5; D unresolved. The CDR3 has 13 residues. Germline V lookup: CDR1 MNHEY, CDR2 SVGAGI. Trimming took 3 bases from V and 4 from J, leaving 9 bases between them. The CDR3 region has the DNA TGTGCCAGCAGTTATTCTCTTGCAGAGACCCAGTACTTC. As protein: CASSYSLAETQYF.

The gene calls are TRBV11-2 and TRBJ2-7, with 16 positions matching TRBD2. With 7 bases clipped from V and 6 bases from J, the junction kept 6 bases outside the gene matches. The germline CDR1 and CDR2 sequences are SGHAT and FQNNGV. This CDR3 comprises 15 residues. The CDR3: CASKTGLAGGREQYF. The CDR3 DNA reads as TGTGCCAGCAAAACGGGACTAGCGGGAGGGCGCGAGCAGTACTTC.

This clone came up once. The chain's CDR3 is CASSQRPRGARQETQYF. CDR3 coding DNA: TGTGCCAGCAGCCAACGGCCCCGGGGGGCGAGGCAAGAGACCCAGTACTTC. The chain carries TRBV14 and TRBJ2-5; tentatively, D is TRBD2 (7 bases). Deletions cut 2 bases from V and 2 bases from J, with 18 bases between. This CDR3 has 17 residues. Germline CDR1 SGHDN, CDR2 FVKESK.

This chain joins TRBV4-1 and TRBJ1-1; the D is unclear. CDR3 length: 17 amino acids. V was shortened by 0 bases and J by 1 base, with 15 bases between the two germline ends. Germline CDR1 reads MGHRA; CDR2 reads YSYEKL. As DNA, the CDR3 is TGCGCCAGCAGCCAAGATCCACGGGTCCCCTCGAACACTGAAGCTTTCTTT. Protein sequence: CASSQDPRVPSNTEAFF.

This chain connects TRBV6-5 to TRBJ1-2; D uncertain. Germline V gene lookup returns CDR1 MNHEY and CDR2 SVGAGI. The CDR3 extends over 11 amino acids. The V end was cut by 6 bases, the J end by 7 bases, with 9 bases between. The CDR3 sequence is CASRTGGGYTF. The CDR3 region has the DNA TGTGCCAGCAGAACGGGAGGTGGCTACACCTTC.

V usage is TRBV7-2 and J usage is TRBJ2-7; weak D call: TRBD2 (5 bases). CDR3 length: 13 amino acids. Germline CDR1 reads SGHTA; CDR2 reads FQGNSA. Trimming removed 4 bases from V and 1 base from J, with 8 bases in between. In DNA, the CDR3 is TGTGCCAGCAGCTCAAGAGGGTCCTACGAGCAGTACTTC. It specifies CASSSRGSYEQYF.

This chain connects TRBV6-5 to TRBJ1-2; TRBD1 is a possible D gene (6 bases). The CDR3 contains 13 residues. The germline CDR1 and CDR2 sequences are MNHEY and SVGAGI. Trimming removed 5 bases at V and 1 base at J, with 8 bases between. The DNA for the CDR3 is TGTGCCAGCAGTCAGGACAGTAACTATGGCTACACCTTC. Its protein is CASSQDSNYGYTF.

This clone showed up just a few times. The CDR3 DNA is TGCGCCAGCAGCTTGGCCCCGGGACAGGCCCCCTCTAACTATGGCTACACCTTC. This gives the protein CASSLAPGQAPSNYGYTF. The chain recombines TRBV5-1 with TRBJ1-2; 8 bases align to TRBD1. With V trimmed by 0 bases and J by 0 bases, 10 bases remained unmatched. This CDR3 has 18 residues. CDR1 is SGHRS, CDR2 YFSETQ, per germline.

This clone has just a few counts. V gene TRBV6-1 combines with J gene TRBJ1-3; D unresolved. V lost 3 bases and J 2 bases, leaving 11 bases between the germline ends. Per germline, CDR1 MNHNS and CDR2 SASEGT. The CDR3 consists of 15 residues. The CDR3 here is CASSDQALPGNTIYF. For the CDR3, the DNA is TGTGCCAGCAGTGACCAAGCTCTCCCTGGAAACACCATATATTTT.